A single T cell receptor beta chain is shown here with its context. Authors' processing steps: Estimated nucleated cell counts came from reference gene primer amplification. Sequenced by immunoSEQ multiplex PCR; TCRdb stores in-frame clones only, minus some. The V and J calls and clone size come from that table; D and trimming were worked out from the DNA. The sample has about 360,000 clones, 70% to 90% seen once. Germline trimming cut 2 bases from V and 0 bases from J; bases unmatched to any gene: 4. This CDR3 comprises 15 residues. The V gene's germline CDR1 is SGHTA and CDR2 FQGNSA. The data are from a study of blood T cell repertoires in COVID-19. About the research overall: T cells, B-cell-depleted T cells, or PBMCs supplied cDNA or gDNA.

The study drew participants aged about 18 to 89 years from 20 to 30 US areas. The sequencing input was PBMCs or T cells enriched from blood (not recorded which). V usage is TRBV7-2 and J usage is TRBJ2-7; 7 bases are a match to TRBD2. This TCR came from a woman aged 40 to 49 with acute COVID-19. The CDR3: CASSLSAGNSYEQYF. CDR3 coding DNA: TGTGCCAGCAGCTTATCAGCGGGGAACTCCTACGAGCAGTACTTC.